These T cell receptor beta chains were read from a single sample in a study of T cells in Graves' hyperthyroidism and ophthalmopathy. TCRdb re-called the multiplex PCR reads with MiXCR, one entry per CDR3 protein. Here the sample spans approximately 590,000 distinct CDR3 sequences, more than 15% being singletons. Sample: blood. These receptors all stem from a woman in her twenties or thirties with Graves' hyperthyroidism. The conserved cysteine and the conserved F or W are not part of the CDR3 here.

V gene	J gene	CDR3 protein
TRBV12-3/TRBV12-4	TRBJ2-5	ASSPDRGREETQY
TRBV27	TRBJ2-3	ASSISGKVSDTQY
TRBV30	TRBJ2-7	AWSVGSGRGSEQY
TRBV4-1	TRBJ2-2	ASSPGDRANTGELF
TRBV7-8	TRBJ2-5	ASSRGRSETQY
TRBV20-1	TRBJ2-3	SEPGVGTDTQY
TRBV11-2	TRBJ2-4	ASSLSTPPERNIQY
TRBV25-1	TRBJ2-3	ASSDSGGDTDTQY
TRBV30	TRBJ1-1	AWTWRTEAF
TRBV7-9	TRBJ2-1	ASSLVAAGGPNEQF
TRBV6-9	TRBJ2-7	ASSNGLAAEQY
TRBV12-3/TRBV12-4	TRBJ2-2	ASNRGTGELF
TRBV6-1	TRBJ2-5	ASSPTSGRARETQY
TRBV19	TRBJ2-5	ASSTDGLAGLGVAQY
TRBV6-1	TRBJ1-2	ASSYAPGPYGYT
TRBV12-5	TRBJ2-2	ASGLWQGANTGELF
TRBV6-1	TRBJ2-2	ASKREQGLIGRAGELF
TRBV14	TRBJ2-5	ASSQGYDRGSSRPQETQY
TRBV20-1	TRBJ2-7	SARGLAGGKYSYEQY
TRBV18	TRBJ1-5	ASSPGTGGRGQPQH
TRBV6-1	TRBJ1-5	ASSAGDQPQH
TRBV20-1	TRBJ2-7	SPKRQGAHEQY
TRBV7-9	TRBJ2-4	ASSSAQGAKNIQY
TRBV27	TRBJ1-5	ASSITNPPQH
TRBV18	TRBJ2-5	ASSPFDRAYETQY
TRBV29-1	TRBJ2-7	SVYRDPYEQY
TRBV6-2/TRBV6-3	TRBJ2-1	ASSWVGSDNEQF
TRBV10-1	TRBJ2-7	ASSESSGSVEQY
TRBV11-2	TRBJ2-1	ASASGTNEQF
TRBV6-4	TRBJ2-2	ASSEFADSLILGGTGELF
TRBV4-2	TRBJ2-3	ASSHPGSGTSTDTQY
TRBV7-9	TRBJ2-7	ASSLDGQGPYEQY
TRBV12-3/TRBV12-4	TRBJ1-2	ASSLPRDGGPNYGYT
TRBV4-1	TRBJ2-7	ASSQSLLDRSYEQY
TRBV6-6	TRBJ1-4	ASSYSHRGGATNEKLF
TRBV10-3	TRBJ2-1	AISESIAGSSYNEQF
TRBV6-1	TRBJ1-6	ASSESAASPLH
TRBV3-1	TRBJ1-4	ASSSTSWTGPNEKLF
TRBV10-3	TRBJ2-7	AISATSGYEQY
TRBV7-9	TRBJ2-1	ASSVHWGVWNEQF
TRBV7-2	TRBJ2-5	ASSLAGAPETQY
TRBV20-1	TRBJ2-1	SATPRERSSYNEQF
TRBV30	TRBJ1-3	AWSVRLSGNTIY
TRBV7-2	TRBJ2-5	ASSYSGEETQY
TRBV5-8	TRBJ2-5	ASSFWDRPQETQY
TRBV7-2	TRBJ1-1	ASSLGTGLGTEAF
TRBV11-1	TRBJ2-1	ASSLAGLAGSFEQF
TRBV2	TRBJ2-7	ASSGTGVSYEQY
TRBV7-9	TRBJ2-1	ASSRVGKREGLISEQF
TRBV5-6	TRBJ2-7	ASSFSLNDEQY
TRBV27	TRBJ1-6	ASSPDRSSLH
TRBV7-8	TRBJ2-2	ASSLGTSGTTSGELF
TRBV20-1	TRBJ2-3	SARDPRASTDTQY